This record looks at one TCR beta chain sequence and its context. Its antigen is unidentified. The CDR3 covers 14 residues. The germline V gene encodes CDR1 MGHRA and CDR2 YSYEKL. This record comes from a study of T cells expressing NK-cell markers. Study in general: It was sorted CD3+CD56-NKG2C+, CD3+CD56+NKG2C- and CD3+CD56+NKG2C+ T cells that provided the TCR beta repertoires.

TCRdb re-called the 5' RACE reads and shows each CDR3 protein once, DNA omitted. Its clone listing holds 500,000 to 700,000 distinct CDR3 sequences. Notes on the study in general: The leading position in the CD3+CD56-NKG2C+ fraction of a handful of donors also went to these clonotypes. In a group of several donors, dominant NKG2C+ clonotypes represented 1.0-7.0% of CD8+ T cells.

The sequenced sample was blood T cells: a sorted CD56 or NKG2C T cell subset, CD4+ or CD8+ T cells, or bulk PBMC T cells (not recorded which). V is TRBV4-1 and J is TRBJ2-5; the D call of TRBD1 rests on TCRdb alone, since no DNA is present to check it. The TCR originated in a man younger than 35 in good health. The CDR3: CASSQQNTGETQYF.